This T cell receptor beta chain comes out of a study of CD8+ T cells in alopecia areata. Study-wide findings and caveats: Researchers report lesional scalp, most notably alopecia totalis/universalis, outstripped normal scalp in clonality. Normal skin contains resident alphabeta T cells, and these are also sequenced in scalp samples.

Researchers took lesional scalp punch biopsies and peripheral blood from people who were alopecia areata patients. Cell sorting on a FACSAria was used to separate CD4+ and CD8+ T cells from the PBMCs. To note about this clone: Antigen: not known.

Germline assignment: CDR1 SGHRS and CDR2 YFSETQ. The CDR3 has 13 amino acids. V was cut by 4 bases and J by 0 bases, with 6 bases left in between. cDNA prepared by RNA extraction and subsequent reverse transcription served as the template for sequencing. Libraries were prepared by immunoSEQ multiplex PCR; TCRdb keeps only in-frame clonotypes and omits some of them. Of roughly 150,000 clones detected, about 60% appear once; the ten largest clones hold 5% to 7%. The sequence was obtained from a human donor with alopecia areata. The sample here was CD4+ T cells sorted from blood, taken at week 0. The V gene is TRBV5-1, the J gene TRBJ2-3; D gene unclear. The CDR3 spells CASSVTSTDTQYF. CDR3 DNA: TGCGCCAGCAGCGTAACTAGCACAGATACGCAGTATTTT.